A single T cell receptor beta chain is shown here with its context. Some clones are missing from TCRdb's copy, which holds only in-frame ones; the method was immunoSEQ multiplex PCR. The sample shows about 15,000 clones, approximately 74% of them seen only once. The data belong to a study of chemoradiotherapy in HPV16-positive cancers. V trimming: 7 bases; J trimming: 4 bases; junction bases outside the gene matches: 9. This CDR3 is built from 14 residues. Germline assignment: CDR1 MDHEN and CDR2 SYDVKM. This receptor was identified in a human donor with HPV-associated anogenital cancer. This sample was obtained from a patient who underwent chemoradiotherapy. This chain links TRBV28 with TRBJ1-1, with 7 bases lining up with TRBD1. CDR3 coding DNA: TGTGCCAGCATTACCCCAGGGGGTGTCACTGAAGCTTTCTTT. Protein sequence: CASITPGGVTEAFF.